The 9 T cell receptor beta chains reported below all come from one sample, sequenced in a study of cytomegalovirus exposure and HLA in healthy donors. Amplification used 60 Vbeta primers and 13 Jbeta primers. Here immunoSEQ multiplex PCR was the method, and the copy in TCRdb shows in-frame clones only, minus some. The ten top clones account for 1.3%, within a sample of about 160,000 clones. The sequenced sample was PBMCs. The source is a woman in her sixties in good health and CMV-seronegative.

The chain employs TRBV6-5 and TRBJ1-2, with a weak D call TRBD1 (6 bases). The CDR3 is 14 amino acids. From germline, CDR1 is MNHEY and CDR2 SVGAGI. The V gene lost 1 base and the J gene lost 4 bases, with 10 bases spanning the gap. The DNA for the CDR3 is TGTGCCAGCAGTTACTGGCGGGGGGCCTATGGCTACACCTTC. It translates to CASSYWRGAYGYTF.

The gene calls are TRBV6-6 and TRBJ1-2; D is ambiguous. The length of the CDR3 is 13 residues. Per germline, CDR1 MNHNY and CDR2 SVGAGI (reference sequence). Trimming left V 2 bases short and J 4 bases short, with 8 bases between. Written as DNA, the CDR3 is TGTGCCAGCAGTTACGGCGGGTCCTATGGCTACACCTTC. This codes for CASSYGGSYGYTF.

J is TRBJ1-2 and V is TRBV15; D unclear. The CDR3 covers 15 residues. Germline V lookup: CDR1 LNHNV, CDR2 YYDKDF (reference sequence). With 1 base removed from V and 3 bases from J, the gap between germline ends came to 12 bases. The CDR3 loop reads CATSRVERMYYGYTF. CDR3 coding DNA: TGTGCCACCAGCAGAGTAGAGCGCATGTACTATGGCTACACCTTC.

J is TRBJ2-1 and V is TRBV7-8; D possibly corresponds to TRBD2 (5 bases). Trimming removed 3 bases from V and 0 bases from J, with 6 bases in between. The CDR3 is 14 amino acids. Germline V gene sequence: CDR1 SGHVS, CDR2 FQNEAQ. The CDR3 DNA follows: TGTGCCAGCAGCTTCGCGGGCTCCTACAATGAGCAGTTCTTC. Protein product: CASSFAGSYNEQFF. Drawing the rest from reference TRBV7-8 and TRBJ2-1, the complete variable domain is GAGVSQSPRYKVAKRGQDVALRCDPISGHVSLFWYQQALGQGPEFLTYFQNEAQLDKSGLPSDRFFAERPEGSVSTLKIQRTQQEDSAVYLCASSFAGSYNEQFFGPGTRLTVL.

This chain connects TRBV5-1 to TRBJ1-1; TRBD1 matches at 7 bases. Trimming at V came to 0 bases and at J to 4 bases, leaving 6 bases not matched to a gene. CDR1 SGHRS and CDR2 YFSETQ come from the germline V gene. This CDR3 has 15 amino acids. The CDR3 spells CASSLAPGTATEAFF. The CDR3 DNA follows: TGCGCCAGCAGCTTGGCCCCCGGGACAGCCACTGAAGCTTTCTTT. The complete variable domain, with remaining parts taken from reference TRBV5-1 and TRBJ1-1, reads KAGVTQTPRYLIKTRGQQVTLSCSPISGHRSVSWYQQTPGQGLQFLFEYFSETQRNKGNFPGRFSGRQFSNSRSEMNVSTLELGDSALYLCASSLAPGTATEAFFGQGTRLTVV.

The genes are TRBV2 and TRBJ1-5; TRBD1 might be the D (5 bases). The CDR3 spans 14 residues. Germline lookup yields CDR1 SNHLY and CDR2 FYNNEI. V was shortened by 2 bases and J by 5 bases, with 10 bases between the two germline ends. This CDR3 reads CASSEWGGDQPQHF. The CDR3 bases are TGTGCCAGCAGTGAATGGGGGGGAGATCAGCCCCAGCATTTT.

This sequence joins TRBV19 and TRBJ2-1, with D maybe TRBD1 (6 bases). Germline V gene sequence: CDR1 LNHDA, CDR2 SQIVND (reference sequence). The CDR3 has 12 residues. The V and J ends lost 4 bases and 9 bases respectively, with 10 bases between them. The CDR3 region is CASSTSGVEQFF. The CDR3 region has the DNA TGTGCCAGTAGTACCTCAGGGGTTGAGCAGTTCTTC.

This chain joins TRBV5-6 and TRBJ1-1, with no clear D. V lost 2 bases to trimming and J lost 11 bases, with 19 bases between them. Per germline, CDR1 SGHDT and CDR2 YYEEEE. The CDR3 sequence is 14 residues long. The CDR3 spells CASSFLAHNPLAFF. Written as DNA, the CDR3 is TGTGCCAGCAGCTTTCTCGCCCACAATCCGTTGGCTTTCTTT. Based on the CDR3 plus reference TRBV5-6 and TRBJ1-1, the full variable domain is DAGVTQSPTHLIKTRGQQVTLRCSPKSGHDTVSWYQQALGQGPQFIFQYYEEEERQRGNFPDRFSGHQFPNYSSELNVNALLLGDSALYLCASSFLAHNPLAFFGQGTRLTVV.

The genes are TRBV9 and TRBJ2-2; no clear D. The CDR3 is 12 residues long. Trimming took 2 bases from V and 7 from J, leaving 6 bases between them. Germline V CDR1 and CDR2: SGDLS, YYNGEE. CDR3 sequence reads: CASSVGIGELFF. The CDR3, as DNA: TGTGCCAGCAGCGTCGGTATCGGGGAGCTGTTTTTT.